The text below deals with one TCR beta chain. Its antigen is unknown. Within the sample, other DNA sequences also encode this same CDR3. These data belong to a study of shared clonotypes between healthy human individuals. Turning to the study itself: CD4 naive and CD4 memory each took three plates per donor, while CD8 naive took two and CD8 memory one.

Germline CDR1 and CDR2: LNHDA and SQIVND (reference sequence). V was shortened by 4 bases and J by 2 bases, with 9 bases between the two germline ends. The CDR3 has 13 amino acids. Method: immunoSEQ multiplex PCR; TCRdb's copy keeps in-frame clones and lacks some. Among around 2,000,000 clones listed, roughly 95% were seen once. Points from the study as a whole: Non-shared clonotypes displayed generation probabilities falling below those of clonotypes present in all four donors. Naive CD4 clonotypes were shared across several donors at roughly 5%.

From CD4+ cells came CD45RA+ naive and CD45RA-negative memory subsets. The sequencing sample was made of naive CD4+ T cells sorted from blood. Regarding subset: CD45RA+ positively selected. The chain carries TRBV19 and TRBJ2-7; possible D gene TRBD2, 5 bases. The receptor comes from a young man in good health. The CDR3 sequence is CASSRTGTYEQYF. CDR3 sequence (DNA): TGTGCCAGTAGTAGGACGGGAACCTACGAGCAGTACTTC.